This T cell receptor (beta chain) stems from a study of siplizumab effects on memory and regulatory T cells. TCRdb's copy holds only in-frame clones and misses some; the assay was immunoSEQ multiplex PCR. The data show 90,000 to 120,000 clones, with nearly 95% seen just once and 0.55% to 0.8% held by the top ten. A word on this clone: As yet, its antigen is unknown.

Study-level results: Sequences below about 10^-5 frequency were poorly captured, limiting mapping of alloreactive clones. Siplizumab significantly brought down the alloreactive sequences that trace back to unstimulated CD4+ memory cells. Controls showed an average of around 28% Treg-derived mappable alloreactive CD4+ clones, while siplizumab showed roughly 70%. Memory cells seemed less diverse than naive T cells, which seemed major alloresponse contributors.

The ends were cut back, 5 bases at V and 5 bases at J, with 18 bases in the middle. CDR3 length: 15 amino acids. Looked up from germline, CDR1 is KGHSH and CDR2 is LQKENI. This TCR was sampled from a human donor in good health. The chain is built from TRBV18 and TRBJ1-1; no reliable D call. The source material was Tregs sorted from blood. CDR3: CASSRGQEGGTEAFF. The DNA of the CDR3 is TGTGCCAGCTCAAGAGGCCAAGAGGGCGGGACTGAAGCTTTCTTT.